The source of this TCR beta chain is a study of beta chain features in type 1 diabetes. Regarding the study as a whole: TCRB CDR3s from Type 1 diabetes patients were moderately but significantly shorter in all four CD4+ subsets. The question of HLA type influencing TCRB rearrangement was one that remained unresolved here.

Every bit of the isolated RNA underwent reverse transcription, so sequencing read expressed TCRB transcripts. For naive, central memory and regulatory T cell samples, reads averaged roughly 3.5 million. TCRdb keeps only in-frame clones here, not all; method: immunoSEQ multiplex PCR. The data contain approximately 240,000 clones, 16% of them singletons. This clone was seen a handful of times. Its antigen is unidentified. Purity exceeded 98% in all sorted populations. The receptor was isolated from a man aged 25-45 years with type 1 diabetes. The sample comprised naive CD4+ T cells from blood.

CDR3: CSGQGYSERVDEQFF. For the CDR3, the DNA is TGCAGCGGTCAGGGATATAGTGAGCGGGTTGATGAGCAGTTCTTC. The chain recombines TRBV29-1 with TRBJ2-1; a weak D match, TRBD2 (6 bases). V was cut by 7 bases and J by 8 bases, with 24 bases left in between. This CDR3 is built from 15 residues. Germline assignment: CDR1 SQVTM and CDR2 ANQGSEA.